The TCR beta chain under discussion was sequenced for a study of PD-1 blockade in classical Hodgkin lymphoma. Relapse after autologous stem cell transplantation occurred in every patient, and brentuximab vedotin exposure varied. Regarding this clone: Its antigen is currently unknown.

General study findings and limits: Diversity similar to that of newly diagnosed patients was seen at baseline in complete responders.

TCRdb's copy holds only in-frame clones and misses some; the assay was immunoSEQ multiplex PCR. The sample carries 45,000 to 50,000 clones, roughly 75% recorded once. The CDR3 contains 19 residues. V lost 0 bases and J lost 2; bases outside the gene matches: 12. Germline assignment: CDR1 LGHNA and CDR2 YSLEER. The rearrangement links TRBV4-3 to TRBJ2-3; 9 nucleotides agree with TRBD2. The origin of this receptor is a human donor with classical Hodgkin lymphoma. The sequencing here drew on peripheral blood mononuclear cells (PBMCs), taken before the second cycle of nivolumab. The CDR3 coding sequence is TGCGCCAGCAGCCAAGACGGTGGGGCTAGCGGGGAACTCACAGATACGCAGTATTTT. Translation gives CASSQDGGASGELTDTQYF.